This T cell receptor beta chain was captured in a study of cytomegalovirus exposure and HLA in healthy donors. Study context: The 100 to 150 validation repertoires and the roughly 700 first-cohort repertoires shared a platform, a later analysis reported. Study-level points and caveats: Three of the chains that were CMV-associated were confirmed in vitro to be specific for CMV antigens.

The donors were in the roughly 110-subject validation cohort; that cohort was separate from the roughly 660-subject first cohort. Sequencing used immunoSEQ multiplex PCR; TCRdb keeps in-frame clones, though not all of them. The sample yields 150,000 to 200,000 clones, 85% to 90% seen once. Details on this clone: The antigen remains unidentified.

The clonotype originates from a man younger than 30 in good health and CMV-seronegative. The sequencing sample was made of PBMCs.

The CDR3 coding sequence is TGTGCCAGTAGTACCCTTCGGACAGGGATTGAGGCTGGGGCCAACGTCCTGACTTTC. It translates to CASSTLRTGIEAGANVLTF. The V call is TRBV19, the J call TRBJ2-6, with 8 bases matching TRBD1. The CDR3 extends over 19 amino acids. V shed 4 bases, J shed 2 bases, and the junction held 13 bases outside the gene matches. In germline, CDR1 is LNHDA, CDR2 SQIVND (reference sequence).